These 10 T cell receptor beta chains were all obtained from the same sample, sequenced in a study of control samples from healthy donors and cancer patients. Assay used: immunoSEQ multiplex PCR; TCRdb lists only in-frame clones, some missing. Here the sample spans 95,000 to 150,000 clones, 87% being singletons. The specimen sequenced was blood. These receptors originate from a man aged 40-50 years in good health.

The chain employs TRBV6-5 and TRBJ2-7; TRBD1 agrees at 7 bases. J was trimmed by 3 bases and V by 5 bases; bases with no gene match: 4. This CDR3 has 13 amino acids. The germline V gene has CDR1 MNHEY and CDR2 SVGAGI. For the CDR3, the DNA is TGTGCCAGCAGTCCGGGACAGATCTACGAGCAGTACTTC. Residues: CASSPGQIYEQYF.

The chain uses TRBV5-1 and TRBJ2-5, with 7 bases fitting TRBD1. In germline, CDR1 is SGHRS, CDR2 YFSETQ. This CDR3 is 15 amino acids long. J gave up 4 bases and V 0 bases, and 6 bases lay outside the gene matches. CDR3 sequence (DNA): TGCGCCAGCAGCTTGGCCTATAACAGGGGAGAGACCCAGTACTTC. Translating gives CASSLAYNRGETQYF.

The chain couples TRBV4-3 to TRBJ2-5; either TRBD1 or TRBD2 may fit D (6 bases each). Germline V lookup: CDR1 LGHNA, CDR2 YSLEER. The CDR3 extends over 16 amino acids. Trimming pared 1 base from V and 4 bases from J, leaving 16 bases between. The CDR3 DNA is TGCGCCAGCAGCCAAGGGCCGGGGGCTCGCATAGAGACCCAGTACTTC. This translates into CASSQGPGARIETQYF.

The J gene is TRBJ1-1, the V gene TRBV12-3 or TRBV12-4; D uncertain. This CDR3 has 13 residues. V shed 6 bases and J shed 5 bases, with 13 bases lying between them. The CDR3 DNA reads TGTGCCAGCAGCCCTTATCTCGGGACTGAAGCTTTCTTT. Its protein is CASSPYLGTEAFF.

As DNA, the CDR3 is TGCGCCAGCAGCCAAGATCTCAGGGTTAACACCGGGGAGCTGTTTTTT. Amino acid sequence: CASSQDLRVNTGELFF. The V gene is TRBV4-3, the J gene TRBJ2-2; a possible D gene is TRBD1 (5 bases). Trimming shortened V by 0 bases and J by 2 bases, and 10 bases separated the two germline ends. The germline V gene encodes CDR1 LGHNA and CDR2 YSLEER. This CDR3 has 16 amino acids.

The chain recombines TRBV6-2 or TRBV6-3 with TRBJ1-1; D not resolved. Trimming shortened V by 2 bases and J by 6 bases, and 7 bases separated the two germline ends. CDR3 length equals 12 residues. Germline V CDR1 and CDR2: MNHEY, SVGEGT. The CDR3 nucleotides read TGTGCCAGCAGTTACCGGCACCCTGAAGCTTTCTTT. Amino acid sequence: CASSYRHPEAFF.

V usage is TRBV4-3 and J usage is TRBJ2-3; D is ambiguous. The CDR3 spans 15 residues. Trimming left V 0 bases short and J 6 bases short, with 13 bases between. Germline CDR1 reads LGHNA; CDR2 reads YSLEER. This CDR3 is CASSQDNMTPDTQYF. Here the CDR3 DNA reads TGCGCCAGCAGCCAAGATAACATGACTCCCGATACGCAGTATTTT.

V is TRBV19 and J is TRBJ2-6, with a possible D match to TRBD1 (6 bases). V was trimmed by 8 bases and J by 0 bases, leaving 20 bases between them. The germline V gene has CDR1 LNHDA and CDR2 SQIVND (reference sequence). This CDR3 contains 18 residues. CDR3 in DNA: TGTGCCAGTTCGAGAAACAGGGAGCCCAGCTCTGGGGCCAACGTCCTGACTTTC. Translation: CASSRNREPSSGANVLTF. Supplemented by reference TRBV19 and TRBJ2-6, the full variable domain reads DGGITQSPKYLFRKEGQNVTLSCEQNLNHDAMYWYRQDPGQGLRLIYYSQIVNDFQKGDIAEGYSVSREKKESFPLTVTSAQKNPTAFYLCASSRNREPSSGANVLTFGAGSRLTVL.

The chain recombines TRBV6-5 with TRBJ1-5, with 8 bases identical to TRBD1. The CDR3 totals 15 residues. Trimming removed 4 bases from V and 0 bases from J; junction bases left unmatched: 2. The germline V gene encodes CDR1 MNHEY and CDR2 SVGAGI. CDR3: CASSWDRHSNQPQHF. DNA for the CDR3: TGTGCCAGCAGTTGGGACAGGCATAGCAATCAGCCCCAGCATTTT.

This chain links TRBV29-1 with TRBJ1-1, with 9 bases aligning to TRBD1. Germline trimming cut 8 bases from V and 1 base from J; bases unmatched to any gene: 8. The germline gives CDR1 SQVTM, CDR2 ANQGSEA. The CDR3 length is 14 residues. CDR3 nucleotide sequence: TGCAGCCACCGGGACAGGGCTTCGAACACTGAAGCTTTCTTT. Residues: CSHRDRASNTEAFF.